Listed here are 2 T cell receptor beta chains from one sample, sequenced in a study of cytomegalovirus exposure and HLA in healthy donors. PCR involved 60 Vbeta and 13 Jbeta primers. Only in-frame clones appear in the TCRdb table, and some are missing; sequencing was by immunoSEQ multiplex PCR. This table has around 130,000 clones, approximately 80% appearing once. Sequencing was done on a sample of PBMCs. These receptors originate from a man aged 45-65 years in good health and CMV-seronegative.

This clone was recorded once. The rearrangement links TRBV6-1 to TRBJ1-2; D gene uncertain. With 6 bases removed from V and 0 bases from J, the gap between germline ends came to 5 bases. This CDR3 comprises 12 residues. Germline V gene sequence: CDR1 MNHNS, CDR2 SASEGT. CDR3 DNA: TGTGCCAGCAGGTCCGCTAACTATGGCTACACCTTC. It encodes CASRSANYGYTF.

The V gene is TRBV2, the J gene TRBJ1-2; possible D gene TRBD1, 5 bases. V lost 4 bases, J lost 2 bases, and 14 bases lay in between. Germline assignment: CDR1 SNHLY and CDR2 FYNNEI. This CDR3 has 15 residues. DNA of the CDR3: TGTGCCAGCAGTGGTGCGACAGAACGGAACTATGGCTACACCTTC. Translated: CASSGATERNYGYTF.